Below are 5 T cell receptor beta chains sequenced from a single sample in a study of cytotoxic CD8 clonotypes in ibrutinib-treated CLL. The data were produced by immunoSEQ multiplex PCR, yet TCRdb's version contains in-frame clones alone and is incomplete. The sample has around 310,000 clones; more than 65% are singletons. This sample comprised PBMCs, obtained before ibrutinib treatment. These TCRs come from a human donor with chronic lymphocytic leukemia.

This clone was counted between two and nine times. The CDR3 bases are TGTGCCAGCAGCTTAAGGTGGGGATTCGACGAGCAGTACTTC. It codes for CASSLRWGFDEQYF. This rearrangement joins TRBV7-2 to TRBJ2-7; unclear D gene. CDR1 and CDR2 from the germline V gene are SGHTA and FQGNSA. The length of the CDR3 is 14 residues. Trimming cost V 2 bases and J 5 bases, with 13 bases left between them. The full variable domain, with the rest looked up from reference TRBV7-2 and TRBJ2-7, is GAGVSQSPSNKVTEKGKDVELRCDPISGHTALYWYRQSLGQGLEFLIYFQGNSAPDKSGLPSDRFSAERTGGSVSTLTIQRTQQEDSAVYLCASSLRWGFDEQYFGPGTRLTVT.

This chain uses TRBV19 with TRBJ2-7; D is perhaps TRBD2 (6 bases). The CDR3 totals 15 residues. Germline CDR1 is LNHDA and CDR2 is SQIVND (reference sequence). The V end was cut by 3 bases, the J end by 0 bases, with 12 bases between. The CDR3 DNA sequence: TGTGCCAGTAGTATCGGAGCGGGCCGCTCCTACGAGCAGTACTTC. Translating it yields CASSIGAGRSYEQYF.

This clone was recorded once. V gene TRBV29-1 combines with J gene TRBJ2-7; D might be TRBD2 (6 bases). V lost 4 bases, J lost 2 bases, and 12 bases lay in between. The length of the CDR3 is 13 residues. CDR1 and CDR2 (germline): SQVTM, ANQGSEA. CDR3 sequence (DNA): TGCAGCGTTGCGTTCGGGAGCACCTACGAGCAGTACTTC. It encodes CSVAFGSTYEQYF.

The chain is built from TRBV4-3 and TRBJ1-2, with TRBD1 identical over 8 bases. The CDR3 is 17 residues long. The germline CDR1 and CDR2 sequences are LGHNA and YSLEER. V gave up 0 bases and J gave up 1 base; unmatched junction bases: 7. CDR3 residues: CASSQEWRTGLNYGYTF. The CDR3 region has the DNA TGCGCCAGCAGCCAAGAATGGAGGACAGGGCTTAACTATGGCTACACCTTC.

The chain uses TRBV29-1 and TRBJ1-2; no clear D. Deletions cut 6 bases from V and 5 bases from J, with 10 bases between. This CDR3 is built from 11 residues. The V gene's germline CDR1 is SQVTM and CDR2 ANQGSEA. DNA of the CDR3: TGCAGCGTGGAGGAAGGGTATGGCTACACCTTC. This sequence encodes CSVEEGYGYTF.